Each of the 11 T cell receptor beta chains below was sequenced from the same sample in a study of glioma-infiltrating T cells after dendritic cell vaccination. Time point given: after dendritic cell vaccination, including at tumor progression/relapse. The data were produced by immunoSEQ multiplex PCR, yet TCRdb's version contains in-frame clones alone and is incomplete. Here the sample spans tens of thousands of clones, approximately 78% being singletons. The source was blood, collected after dendritic cell vaccination. These receptors all stem from a human donor with glioblastoma.

This chain links TRBV7-9 with TRBJ1-1, with D perhaps matching TRBD1 (5 bases). The CDR3 runs to 19 residues. Germline loops: CDR1 SEHNR, CDR2 FQNEAQ (reference sequence). V was cut by 2 bases and J by 7 bases, with 29 bases left in between. The CDR3 region has the DNA TGTGCCAGCAGCTTAATCCCTTTTGGGGCCCGCCCCCCGGTTATTGAAGCTTTCTTT. Translation gives CASSLIPFGARPPVIEAFF.

CDR3 in DNA: TGCGCCAGCAGACATTCCCCACCCGTGGGGGCAGGCTACACCTTC. Translation: CASRHSPPVGAGYTF. The rearrangement uses TRBV5-1 and TRBJ1-2; a possible D gene is TRBD1 (6 bases). Germline assignment: CDR1 SGHRS and CDR2 YFSETQ. This CDR3 spans 15 amino acids. Trimming cost V 5 bases and J 8 bases, with 22 bases left between them.

This chain joins TRBV27 and TRBJ2-5, with 12 bases matching TRBD2. Germline V gene data show CDR1 as MNHEY and CDR2 as SMNVEV (reference sequence). The V segment lost 3 bases and the J segment 2 bases; nucleotides outside the gene matches: 7. The CDR3 is made up of 17 amino acids. The CDR3 loop reads CASSLELAGGGQETQYF. Here the CDR3 DNA reads TGTGCCAGCAGTTTGGAGCTAGCGGGGGGGGGACAAGAGACCCAGTACTTC.

The CDR3 region is CASSLGGTGGRETQYF. The DNA of the CDR3 is TGTGCCAGCAGCTTAGGTGGGACAGGGGGCAGGGAGACCCAGTACTTC. This chain connects TRBV7-6 to TRBJ2-5, with 12 bases lining up with TRBD1. The germline CDR1 and CDR2 sequences are SGHVS and FNYEAQ. CDR3 length: 16 residues. The junction had 5 bases not matched to a gene; V was cut back by 1 base and J by 5 bases.

This clone has only one observation. This chain uses TRBV11-2 with TRBJ1-1; no clear D. CDR1 and CDR2 (germline): SGHAT, FQNNGV. The CDR3 has 14 amino acids. V was shortened by 0 bases and J by 6 bases, with 11 bases between the two germline ends. The CDR3 reads CASSLDLPGAEAFF. DNA for the CDR3: TGTGCCAGCAGCTTAGATCTCCCAGGCGCTGAAGCTTTCTTT.

The chain joins TRBV5-1 to TRBJ2-5; 11 bases align to TRBD1. Germline CDR1 reads SGHRS; CDR2 reads YFSETQ. V lost 0 bases to trimming and J lost 1 base; unmatched junction nucleotides: 2. This CDR3 is built from 16 residues. CDR3: CASSLVGTGGQETQYF. CDR3 sequence (DNA): TGCGCCAGCAGCTTGGTAGGGACAGGGGGCCAAGAGACCCAGTACTTC.

The chain employs TRBV9 and TRBJ2-1, with TRBD2 matching 12 bases. J lost 7 bases, V lost 0 bases, and 14 bases had no gene match. Germline values: CDR1 SGDLS, CDR2 YYNGEE. The CDR3 length is 19 residues. The CDR3 spells CASSVGGVPWTSGMNEQFF. DNA of the CDR3: TGTGCCAGCAGCGTAGGAGGGGTACCCTGGACTAGCGGGATGAATGAGCAGTTCTTC.

The rearrangement uses TRBV6-4 and TRBJ1-5; TRBD1 agrees at 8 bases. CDR1 is MRHNA, CDR2 SNTAGT, per germline. The CDR3 loop spans 15 amino acids. Germline trimming cut 6 bases from V and 0 bases from J; bases unmatched to any gene: 4. The CDR3 sequence is CASSATGGSNQPQHF. The CDR3, as DNA: TGTGCCAGCAGCGCTACAGGGGGTAGCAATCAGCCCCAGCATTTT.

V is TRBV6-5 and J is TRBJ1-1, with D unclear. Germline V lookup: CDR1 MNHEY, CDR2 SVGAGI. Trimming left V 1 base short and J 4 bases short, with 7 bases between. The CDR3 covers 13 residues. CDR3 sequence reads: CASSYLGSTEAFF. The DNA of the CDR3 is TGTGCCAGCAGTTACTTGGGGAGCACTGAAGCTTTCTTT.

The genes are TRBV6-6 and TRBJ2-7, with D possibly matching TRBD1 (6 bases). The CDR3 runs to 14 residues. Trimming took 5 bases from V and 3 from J, leaving 14 bases between them. CDR1 MNHNY and CDR2 SVGAGI come from the germline V gene (reference sequence). The CDR3 protein is CASSPWTANYEQYF. In DNA form, the CDR3 reads TGTGCCAGCAGTCCATGGACAGCTAACTACGAGCAGTACTTC.

This chain connects TRBV25-1 to TRBJ2-1; TRBD1 matches at 9 bases. This CDR3 region has 14 residues. After removal of 7 bases from V and 4 bases from J, the junction contained 5 bases not matched to a gene. Per the germline V gene, CDR1 is MGHDK and CDR2 is SYGVNS. The CDR3, as DNA: TGTGCCAGCATTCGACAGGGGGTATACAATGAGCAGTTCTTC. It encodes CASIRQGVYNEQFF.